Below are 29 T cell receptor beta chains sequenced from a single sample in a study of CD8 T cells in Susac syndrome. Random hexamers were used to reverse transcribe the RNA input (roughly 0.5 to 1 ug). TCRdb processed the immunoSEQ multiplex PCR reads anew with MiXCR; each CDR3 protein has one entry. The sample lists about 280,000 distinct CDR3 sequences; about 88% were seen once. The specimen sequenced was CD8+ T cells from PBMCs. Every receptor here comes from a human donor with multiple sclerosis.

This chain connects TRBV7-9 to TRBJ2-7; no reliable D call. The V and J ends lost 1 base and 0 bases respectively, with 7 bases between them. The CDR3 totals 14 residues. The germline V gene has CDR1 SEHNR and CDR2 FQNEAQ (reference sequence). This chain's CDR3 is CASSLVSDSYEQYF. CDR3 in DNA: TGTGCCAGCAGCTTAGTCTCTGACTCCTACGAGCAGTACTTC. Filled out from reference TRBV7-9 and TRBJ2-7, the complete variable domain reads DTGVSQNPRHKITKRGQNVTFRCDPISEHNRLYWYRQTLGQGPEFLTYFQNEAQLEKSRLLSDRFSAERPKGSFSTLEIQRTEQGDSAMYLCASSLVSDSYEQYFGPGTRLTVT.

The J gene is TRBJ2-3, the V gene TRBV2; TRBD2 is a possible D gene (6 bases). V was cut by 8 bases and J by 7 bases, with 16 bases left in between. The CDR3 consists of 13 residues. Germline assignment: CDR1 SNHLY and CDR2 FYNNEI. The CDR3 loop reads CASGGREVYTQYF. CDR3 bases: TGTGCCAGCGGAGGCAGGGAGGTATATACGCAGTATTTT.

The CDR3 here is CASSIRTRYYEQYF. CDR3 DNA sequence: TGTGCCAGTAGTATTAGGACACGATACTACGAGCAGTACTTC. The V call is TRBV19, the J call TRBJ2-7; maybe TRBD1 (5 bases). The germline V and J ends were trimmed by 3 bases and 3 bases, with 12 bases remaining between them. Germline lookup yields CDR1 LNHDA and CDR2 SQIVND (reference sequence). This CDR3 spans 14 amino acids.

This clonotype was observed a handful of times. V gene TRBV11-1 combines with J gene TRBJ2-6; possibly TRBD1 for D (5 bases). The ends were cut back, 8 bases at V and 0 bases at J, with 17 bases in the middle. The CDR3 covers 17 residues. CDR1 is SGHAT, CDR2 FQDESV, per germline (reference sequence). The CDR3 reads CASWVRQTLSGANVLTF. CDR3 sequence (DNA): TGTGCCAGCTGGGTACGACAGACCCTCTCTGGGGCCAACGTCCTGACTTTC.

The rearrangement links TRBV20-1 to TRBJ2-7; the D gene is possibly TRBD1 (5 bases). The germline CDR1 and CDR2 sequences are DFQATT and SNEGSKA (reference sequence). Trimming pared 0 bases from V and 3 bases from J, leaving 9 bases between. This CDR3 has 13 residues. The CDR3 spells CSARDQGIYEQYF. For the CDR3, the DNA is TGCAGTGCTAGAGACCAGGGAATCTACGAGCAGTACTTC.

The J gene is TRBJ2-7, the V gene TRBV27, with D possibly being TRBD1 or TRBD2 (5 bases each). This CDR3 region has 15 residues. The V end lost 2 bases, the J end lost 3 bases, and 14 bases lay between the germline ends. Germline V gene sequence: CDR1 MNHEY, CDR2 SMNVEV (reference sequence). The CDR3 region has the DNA TGTGCCAGCAGTTTAGCCCCGGGGACGGACTACGAGCAGTACTTC. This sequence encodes CASSLAPGTDYEQYF.

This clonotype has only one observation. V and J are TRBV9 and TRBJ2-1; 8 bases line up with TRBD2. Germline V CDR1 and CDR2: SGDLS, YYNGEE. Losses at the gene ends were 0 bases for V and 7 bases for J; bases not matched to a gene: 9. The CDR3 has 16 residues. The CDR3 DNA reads TGTGCCAGCAGCGTAGAGACGGGAGGGCCGTTGAATGAGCAGTTCTTC. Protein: CASSVETGGPLNEQFF.

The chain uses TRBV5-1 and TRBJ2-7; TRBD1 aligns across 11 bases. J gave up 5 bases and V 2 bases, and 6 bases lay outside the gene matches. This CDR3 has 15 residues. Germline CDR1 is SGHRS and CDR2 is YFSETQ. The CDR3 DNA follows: TGCGCCAGCAGCTTCCGGGGACAGGGGGTCCACGAGCAGTACTTC. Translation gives CASSFRGQGVHEQYF.

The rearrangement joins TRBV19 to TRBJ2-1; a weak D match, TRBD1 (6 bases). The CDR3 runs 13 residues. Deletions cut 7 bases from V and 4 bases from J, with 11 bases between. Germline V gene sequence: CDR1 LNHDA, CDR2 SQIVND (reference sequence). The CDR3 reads CASKSRGYNEQFF. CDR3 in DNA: TGTGCCAGTAAGTCCAGGGGATACAATGAGCAGTTCTTC.

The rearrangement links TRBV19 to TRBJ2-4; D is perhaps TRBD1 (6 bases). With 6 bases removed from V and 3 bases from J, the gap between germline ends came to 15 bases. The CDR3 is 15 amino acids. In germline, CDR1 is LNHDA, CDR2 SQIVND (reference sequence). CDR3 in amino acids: CASSTGRRVKNIQYF. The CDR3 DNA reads TGTGCCAGTAGCACAGGGCGAAGGGTCAAAAACATTCAGTACTTC.

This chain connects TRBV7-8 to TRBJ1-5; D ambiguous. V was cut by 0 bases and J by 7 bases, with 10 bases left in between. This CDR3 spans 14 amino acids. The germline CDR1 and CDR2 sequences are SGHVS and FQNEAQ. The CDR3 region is CASSLAQGWQPQHF. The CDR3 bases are TGTGCCAGCAGCTTAGCGCAAGGTTGGCAGCCCCAGCATTTT. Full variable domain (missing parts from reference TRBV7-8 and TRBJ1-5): GAGVSQSPRYKVAKRGQDVALRCDPISGHVSLFWYQQALGQGPEFLTYFQNEAQLDKSGLPSDRFFAERPEGSVSTLKIQRTQQEDSAVYLCASSLAQGWQPQHFGDGTRLSIL.

The CDR3 reads CAWKKGRPEAFF. The CDR3 nucleotides read TGTGCCTGGAAGAAGGGGAGGCCCGAAGCTTTCTTT. This sequence joins TRBV30 and TRBJ1-1; the D gene is possibly TRBD1 (5 bases). Per the germline V gene, CDR1 is GTSNPN and CDR2 is SVGIG (reference sequence). The CDR3 is 12 residues long. Trimming removed 4 bases at V and 8 bases at J, with 14 bases between.

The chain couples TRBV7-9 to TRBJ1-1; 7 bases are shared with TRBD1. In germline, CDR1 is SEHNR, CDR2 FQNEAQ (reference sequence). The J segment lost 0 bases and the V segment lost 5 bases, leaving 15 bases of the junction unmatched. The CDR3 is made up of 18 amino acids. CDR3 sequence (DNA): TGTGCCAGCAGCCCACCCGAAGGGACAGAGTCGATGAACACTGAAGCTTTCTTT. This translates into CASSPPEGTESMNTEAFF.

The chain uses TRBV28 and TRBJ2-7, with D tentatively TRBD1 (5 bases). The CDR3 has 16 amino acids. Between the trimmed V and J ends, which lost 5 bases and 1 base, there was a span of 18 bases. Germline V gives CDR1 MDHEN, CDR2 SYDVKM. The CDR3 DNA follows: TGTGCCAGCAGTCTGGTATCAGGGAATTTATCCTACGAGCAGTACTTC. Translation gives CASSLVSGNLSYEQYF.

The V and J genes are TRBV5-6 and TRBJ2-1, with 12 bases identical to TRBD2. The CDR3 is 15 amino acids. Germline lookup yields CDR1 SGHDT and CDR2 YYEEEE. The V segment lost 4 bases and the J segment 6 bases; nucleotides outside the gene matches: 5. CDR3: CASSPTSGRFNEQFF. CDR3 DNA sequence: TGTGCCAGCAGCCCTACTAGCGGGAGGTTCAATGAGCAGTTCTTC.

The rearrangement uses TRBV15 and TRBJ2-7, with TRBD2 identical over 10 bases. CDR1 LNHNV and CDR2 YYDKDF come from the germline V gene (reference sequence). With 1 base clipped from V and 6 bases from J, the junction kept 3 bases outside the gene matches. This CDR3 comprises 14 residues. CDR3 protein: CATSRGLAGVEQYF. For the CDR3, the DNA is TGTGCCACCAGCAGAGGCCTAGCGGGAGTCGAGCAGTACTTC.

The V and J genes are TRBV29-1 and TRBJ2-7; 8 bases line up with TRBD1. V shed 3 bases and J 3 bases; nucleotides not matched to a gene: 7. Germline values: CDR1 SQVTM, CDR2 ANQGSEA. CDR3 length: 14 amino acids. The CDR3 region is CSVEWQGADYEQYF. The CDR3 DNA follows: TGCAGCGTTGAGTGGCAGGGGGCGGACTACGAGCAGTACTTC.

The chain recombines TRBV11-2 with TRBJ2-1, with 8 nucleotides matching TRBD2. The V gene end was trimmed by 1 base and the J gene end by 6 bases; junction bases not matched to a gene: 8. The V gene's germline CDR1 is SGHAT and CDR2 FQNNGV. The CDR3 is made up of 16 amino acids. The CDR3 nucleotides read TGTGCCAGCAGCTTAGTGTACGGGAGGGTAGCCAATGAGCAGTTCTTC. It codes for CASSLVYGRVANEQFF.

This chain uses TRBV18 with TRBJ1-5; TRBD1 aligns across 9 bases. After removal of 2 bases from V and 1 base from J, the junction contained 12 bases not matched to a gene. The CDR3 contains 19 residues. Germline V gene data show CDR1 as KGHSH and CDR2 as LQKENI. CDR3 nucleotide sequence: TGTGCCAGCTCACCAATCAACAGGGGGCAGAACTGGAGCAATCAGCCCCAGCATTTT. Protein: CASSPINRGQNWSNQPQHF.

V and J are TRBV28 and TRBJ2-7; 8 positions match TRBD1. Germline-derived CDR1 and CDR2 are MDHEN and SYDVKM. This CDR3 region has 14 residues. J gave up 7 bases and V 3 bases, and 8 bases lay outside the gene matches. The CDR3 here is CASSLAGGEGEQYF. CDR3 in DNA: TGTGCCAGCAGTTTGGCAGGGGGCGAAGGGGAGCAGTACTTC.

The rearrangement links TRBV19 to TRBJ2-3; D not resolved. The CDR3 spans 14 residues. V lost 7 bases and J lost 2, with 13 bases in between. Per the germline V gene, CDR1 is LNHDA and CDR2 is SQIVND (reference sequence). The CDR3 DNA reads TGTGCCAGTAACGGAGCGACCCTCACAGATACGCAGTATTTT. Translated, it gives CASNGATLTDTQYF.

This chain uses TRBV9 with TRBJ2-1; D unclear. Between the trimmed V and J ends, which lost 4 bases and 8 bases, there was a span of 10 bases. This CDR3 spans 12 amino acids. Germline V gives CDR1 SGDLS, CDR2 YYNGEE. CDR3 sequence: CASSYTPDEQFF. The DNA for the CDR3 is TGTGCCAGCAGCTATACCCCGGATGAGCAGTTCTTC.

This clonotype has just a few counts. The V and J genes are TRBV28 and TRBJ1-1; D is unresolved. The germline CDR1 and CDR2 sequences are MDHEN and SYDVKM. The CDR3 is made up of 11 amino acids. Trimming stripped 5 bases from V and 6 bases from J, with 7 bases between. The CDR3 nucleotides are TGTGCCAGCAGTCTACAACCTGAAGCTTTCTTT. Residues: CASSLQPEAFF.

The CDR3 loop is CASSPHYSNQPQHF. The CDR3 coding sequence is TGTGCCAGCAGTCCCCACTATAGCAATCAGCCCCAGCATTTT. The genes are TRBV6-5 and TRBJ1-5, with unresolved D. Germline assignment: CDR1 MNHEY and CDR2 SVGAGI. Trimming cost V 5 bases and J 0 bases, with 8 bases left between them. CDR3 length equals 14 residues.

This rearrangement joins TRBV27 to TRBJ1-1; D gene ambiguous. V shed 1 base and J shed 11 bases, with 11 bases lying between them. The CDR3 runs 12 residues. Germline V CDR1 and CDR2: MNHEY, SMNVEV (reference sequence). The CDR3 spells CASSLYGRRAFF. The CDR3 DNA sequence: TGTGCCAGCAGTTTATACGGGAGGAGGGCTTTCTTT.

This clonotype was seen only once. The CDR3 DNA follows: TGCAGCGTTGGTCAGGGGGCTAGCTACACCTTC. Its protein product is CSVGQGASYTF. V is TRBV29-1 and J is TRBJ1-2, with 8 bases that match TRBD1. With V trimmed by 4 bases and J by 9 bases, 4 bases remained unmatched. The length of the CDR3 is 11 residues. Per the germline V gene, CDR1 is SQVTM and CDR2 is ANQGSEA.

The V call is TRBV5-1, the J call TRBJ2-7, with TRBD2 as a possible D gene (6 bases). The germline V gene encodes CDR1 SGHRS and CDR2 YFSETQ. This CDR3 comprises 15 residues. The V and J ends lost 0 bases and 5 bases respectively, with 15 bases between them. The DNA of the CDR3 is TGCGCCAGCAGCTTGGCAACGGGAGAATACCACGAGCAGTACTTC. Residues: CASSLATGEYHEQYF.

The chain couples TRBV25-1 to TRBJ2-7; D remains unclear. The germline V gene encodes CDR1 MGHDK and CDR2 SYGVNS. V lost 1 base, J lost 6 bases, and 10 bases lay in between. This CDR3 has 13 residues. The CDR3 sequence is CASSEFSSGEQYF. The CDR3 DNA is TGTGCCAGCAGTGAATTCTCCTCAGGCGAGCAGTACTTC.

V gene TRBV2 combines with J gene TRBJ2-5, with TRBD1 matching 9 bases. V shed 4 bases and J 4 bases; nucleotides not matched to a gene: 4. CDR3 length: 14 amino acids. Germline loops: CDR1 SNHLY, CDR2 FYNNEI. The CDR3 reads CASSGQGEAETQYF. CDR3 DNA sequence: TGTGCCAGCAGTGGACAGGGGGAGGCAGAGACCCAGTACTTC.